One and the same sample provided the 21 T cell receptor beta chains below, sequenced in a study of Ad26.COV2.S vaccination and SARS-CoV-2 variants. The repertoire was sequenced with immunoSEQ multiplex PCR; TCRdb's copy has only in-frame clones and lacks some. The sample lists about 680,000 clones, roughly 90% occurring once. Treatment specified: roughly 19 received Ad26.COV2.S at low or high dose, single or two shots; roughly 5 received placebo; per-sample allocation not given. Material that was analyzed had been drawn on day 63 after the first vaccine or placebo injection. This specimen was peripheral blood, taken in a trial of Ad26.COV2.S vaccine versus placebo. These receptors were taken from a person between 18 and 60 years old who received the Ad26.COV2.S COVID-19 vaccine or a placebo.

The chain carries TRBV6-5 and TRBJ2-1; the D call may be TRBD1 or TRBD2 (5 bases each). The ends were cut back, 7 bases at V and 8 bases at J, with 12 bases in the middle. The CDR3 has 12 amino acids. From germline, CDR1 is MNHEY and CDR2 SVGAGI. The CDR3 DNA follows: TGTGCCAGCACGGGGCTAGCCGATGAGCAGTTCTTC. It specifies CASTGLADEQFF.

The gene calls are TRBV4-3 and TRBJ2-7; weak D call: TRBD1 (6 bases). V lost 3 bases, J lost 1 base, and 10 bases lay in between. The germline V gene has CDR1 LGHNA and CDR2 YSLEER. This CDR3 contains 14 residues. The CDR3 coding sequence is TGCGCCAGCAGCCACGACAGGTCTTCCTACGAGCAGTACTTC. Residues: CASSHDRSSYEQYF.

This clone was found once. The rearrangement joins TRBV7-2 to TRBJ1-1, with D unclear. The germline V and J ends were trimmed by 7 bases and 4 bases, with 7 bases remaining between them. This CDR3 has 11 residues. Germline CDR1 reads SGHTA; CDR2 reads FQGNSA. The CDR3 loop reads CASTWSTEAFF. CDR3 DNA sequence: TGTGCCAGCACCTGGAGCACTGAAGCTTTCTTT.

The genes are TRBV18 and TRBJ2-7; tentatively, D is TRBD1 (5 bases). Per germline, CDR1 KGHSH and CDR2 LQKENI. The CDR3 is made up of 14 amino acids. Trimming took 3 bases from V and 3 from J, leaving 12 bases between them. The CDR3 sequence: CASSPEWGSYEQYF. In nucleotides, the CDR3 is TGTGCCAGCTCACCCGAATGGGGCAGCTACGAGCAGTACTTC.

The chain links TRBV29-1 to TRBJ2-7; 7 nucleotides match TRBD1. Germline CDR1 SQVTM, CDR2 ANQGSEA. CDR3 length equals 12 residues. J was trimmed by 3 bases and V by 6 bases; bases with no gene match: 5. For the CDR3, the DNA is TGCAGCGTCGAACAGGGGAGCTACGAGCAGTACTTC. This encodes CSVEQGSYEQYF.

This clone has just one count. This chain joins TRBV3-1 (or the pseudogene TRBV3-2) and TRBJ2-5, with 7 bases lining up with TRBD2. CDR3 length equals 14 residues. Germline values: CDR1 LGHDT, CDR2 YNNKEL (reference sequence). With 6 bases clipped from V and 0 bases from J, the junction kept 4 bases outside the gene matches. The CDR3 is CASRFGTNQETQYF. The CDR3 DNA is TGTGCCAGCAGATTTGGGACTAACCAAGAGACCCAGTACTTC.

The V and J genes are TRBV9 and TRBJ1-2; D not resolved. Germline lookup yields CDR1 SGDLS and CDR2 YYNGEE. Trimming removed 3 bases from V and 0 bases from J, with 9 bases in between. The CDR3 is 14 residues long. CDR3 coding DNA: TGTGCCAGCAGCGAAGGGTCCCCTAACTATGGCTACACCTTC. Amino acids: CASSEGSPNYGYTF.

The chain uses TRBV5-4 and TRBJ2-7; D is perhaps TRBD1 (5 bases). This CDR3 region has 13 residues. Germline V lookup: CDR1 SGHNT, CDR2 YYREEE (reference sequence). Trimming removed 2 bases from V and 7 bases from J, with 13 bases in between. CDR3 DNA sequence: TGTGCCAGCAGCTTACAGGAACTTGGGGAGCAGTACTTC. Amino acids: CASSLQELGEQYF.

The CDR3 sequence: CASGDRGNIQYF. In nucleotides, the CDR3 is TGTGCCAGCGGGGACAGAGGGAACATTCAGTACTTC. The chain carries TRBV6-5 and TRBJ2-4, with 7 nucleotides matching TRBD1. Germline V CDR1 and CDR2: MNHEY, SVGAGI. The ends lost 8 bases at V and 7 bases at J; junction bases unmatched: 5. This CDR3 is 12 amino acids long.

The J gene is TRBJ2-1, the V gene TRBV23-1, with a weak D call TRBD1 (6 bases). TRBV23-1 is identified as an open reading frame with a role that is uncertain. Trimming took off 6 bases at V and 7 bases at J, with 22 bases between the two ends. CDR3 length: 16 residues. The CDR3 loop reads CASSHPSRTVRNEQFF. The CDR3 region has the DNA TGCGCCAGCAGCCACCCCTCCAGGACAGTCCGGAATGAGCAGTTCTTC.

The chain joins TRBV7-2 to TRBJ2-7; 12 bases map to TRBD2. Germline CDR1 SGHTA, CDR2 FQGNSA. Trimming cost V 3 bases and J 4 bases; bases outside gene matches: 10. The CDR3 contains 17 residues. The CDR3 reads CASSFRTSGIQPYEQYF. CDR3 sequence (DNA): TGTGCCAGCAGCTTCCGGACTAGCGGGATCCAGCCGTACGAGCAGTACTTC.

V usage is TRBV6-4 and J usage is TRBJ1-1; no clear D. CDR1 MRHNA and CDR2 SNTAGT come from the germline V gene. Trimming took 4 bases from V and 1 from J, leaving 7 bases between them. The CDR3 runs to 13 residues. The CDR3 region is CASSAVRNTEAFF. CDR3 bases: TGTGCCAGCAGTGCCGTCAGGAACACTGAAGCTTTCTTT.

This clone was found once. The chain uses TRBV11-2 and TRBJ1-6, with 7 bases lining up with TRBD1. The CDR3 is made up of 16 amino acids. V trimming: 0 bases; J trimming: 7 bases; junction bases outside the gene matches: 6. Germline CDR1 SGHAT, CDR2 FQNNGV. The DNA for the CDR3 is TGTGCCAGCAGCTTAGATTCCGCGGGACAGAATTCACCCCTCCACTTT. Amino acids: CASSLDSAGQNSPLHF. Full variable domain (remainder filled in from reference TRBV11-2 and TRBJ1-6): EAGVAQSPRYKIIEKRQSVAFWCNPISGHATLYWYQQILGQGPKLLIQFQNNGVVDDSQLPKDRFSAERLKGVDSTLKIQPAKLEDSAVYLCASSLDSAGQNSPLHFGNGTRLTVT.

J is TRBJ1-2 and V is TRBV6-4; no clear D. V dropped 0 bases and J dropped 9 bases, with 8 bases sitting between them. The germline V gene encodes CDR1 MRHNA and CDR2 SNTAGT. The CDR3 spans 12 residues. CDR3 residues: CASSDSRFRYTF. The CDR3 DNA is TGTGCCAGCAGTGACTCGAGGTTCCGCTACACCTTC.

The chain combines TRBV6-2 or TRBV6-3 with TRBJ2-5; a possible D gene is TRBD1 (5 bases). Germline lookup yields CDR1 MNHEY and CDR2 SVGEGT. V lost 0 bases to trimming and J lost 3 bases, with 8 bases between them. The CDR3 consists of 14 residues. This CDR3 is CASSYSGREETQYF. CDR3 coding DNA: TGTGCCAGCAGTTACTCGGGCAGGGAAGAGACCCAGTACTTC.

The V gene is TRBV5-1, the J gene TRBJ2-2; D call uncertain. Trimming stripped 0 bases from V and 7 bases from J, with 10 bases between. The CDR3 contains 14 residues. The germline gives CDR1 SGHRS, CDR2 YFSETQ. CDR3 in DNA: TGCGCCAGCAGCTTGGCCGGTCGGAGCGGGGAGCTGTTTTTT. Encoded protein: CASSLAGRSGELFF.

V gene TRBV3-1 (or the pseudogene TRBV3-2) combines with J gene TRBJ2-3; 9 bases map to TRBD2. This CDR3 spans 15 amino acids. The V gene end was trimmed by 3 bases and the J gene end by 1 base; junction bases not matched to a gene: 2. The germline CDR1 and CDR2 sequences are LGHDT and YNNKEL (reference sequence). CDR3 DNA: TGTGCCAGCAGCCACCGACTAGCGGGCACAGATACGCAGTATTTT. This sequence encodes CASSHRLAGTDTQYF.

This chain connects TRBV18 to TRBJ2-1, with 12 bases fitting TRBD2. Germline V lookup: CDR1 KGHSH, CDR2 LQKENI. The CDR3 totals 18 residues. Germline trimming cut 2 bases from V and 5 bases from J; bases unmatched to any gene: 10. In DNA form, the CDR3 reads TGTGCCAGCTCACCAACACTAGCGGGGGGTAAAGGGCACAATGAGCAGTTCTTC. Protein: CASSPTLAGGKGHNEQFF. Using reference TRBV18 and TRBJ2-1 for the parts outside the CDR3, the full variable domain is NAGVMQNPRHLVRRRGQEARLRCSPMKGHSHVYWYRQLPEEGLKFMVYLQKENIIDESGMPKERFSAEFPKEGPSILRIQQVVRGDSAAYFCASSPTLAGGKGHNEQFFGPGTRLTVL.

The chain carries TRBV25-1 and TRBJ2-4, with D possibly TRBD1 on 6 matching bases. CDR3 length equals 15 residues. Trimming left V 1 base short and J 2 bases short, with 9 bases between. In germline, CDR1 is MGHDK, CDR2 SYGVNS. CDR3 loop: CASSESGQSKNIQYF. The CDR3 bases are TGTGCCAGCAGTGAATCTGGACAGTCCAAAAACATTCAGTACTTC.

The chain uses TRBV4-1 and TRBJ1-5, with 10 bases fitting TRBD1. CDR1 is MGHRA and CDR2 is YSYEKL in the germline V gene. This CDR3 is built from 14 residues. Losses at the gene ends were 5 bases for V and 6 bases for J; bases not matched to a gene: 4. The CDR3 DNA follows: TGCGCCAGCAGCGTGACAGGGGGCGGTCAGCCCCAGCATTTT. Encoded protein: CASSVTGGGQPQHF.

About this clone itself: At the DNA level, this CDR3 is encoded by other sequences in the same sample as well. The genes are TRBV27 and TRBJ1-5, with D uncertain. The CDR3 sequence is 13 residues long. Germline V gene sequence: CDR1 MNHEY, CDR2 SMNVEV (reference sequence). Trimming pared 3 bases from V and 4 bases from J, leaving 7 bases between. CDR3 bases: TGTGCCAGCAGTTTTAACGGGAATCAGCCCCAGCATTTT. Its protein product is CASSFNGNQPQHF.